The 9 T cell receptor beta chains below were found in one sample sequenced in a study of identifying expanded T cells in peripheral blood. Sequencing was performed with immunoSEQ multiplex PCR; in TCRdb, only in-frame clones are kept and a portion is missing. The sample holds more than 50,000 clones, about four fifths seen once. The source material was blood. All receptors come from a person between 18 and 75 years old in good health.

This chain links TRBV30 with TRBJ1-3; no clear D. This CDR3 contains 15 residues. V was cut by 1 base and J by 0 bases, with 10 bases left in between. Germline CDR1 is GTSNPN and CDR2 is SVGIG (reference sequence). The CDR3 reads CAWSGRSYSGNTIYF. CDR3 bases: TGTGCCTGGAGTGGAAGGTCGTACTCTGGAAACACCATATATTTT. Combining the CDR3 with reference TRBV30 and TRBJ1-3 gives the whole variable domain SQTIHQWPATLVQPVGSPLSLECTVEGTSNPNLYWYRQAAGRGLQLLFYSVGIGQISSEVPQNLSASRPQDRQFILSSKKLLLSDSGFYLCAWSGRSYSGNTIYFGEGSWLTVV.

The J gene is TRBJ2-3, the V gene TRBV5-1, with no clear D. Deletions cut 0 bases from V and 0 bases from J, with 5 bases between. The germline gives CDR1 SGHRS, CDR2 YFSETQ. This CDR3 is built from 14 residues. DNA of the CDR3: TGCGCCAGCAGCTTGGACCTTAGCACAGATACGCAGTATTTT. It is translated as CASSLDLSTDTQYF. Combining the CDR3 with reference TRBV5-1 and TRBJ2-3 gives the whole variable domain KAGVTQTPRYLIKTRGQQVTLSCSPISGHRSVSWYQQTPGQGLQFLFEYFSETQRNKGNFPGRFSGRQFSNSRSEMNVSTLELGDSALYLCASSLDLSTDTQYFGPGTRLTVL.

This chain links TRBV19 with TRBJ2-5; 8 bases are a match to TRBD2. The CDR3 runs to 14 residues. V lost 5 bases, J lost 7 bases, and 9 bases stayed unmatched. Germline CDR1 LNHDA, CDR2 SQIVND (reference sequence). The CDR3 here is CASSRLASDGTQYF. The CDR3 nucleotides are TGTGCCAGTAGTCGACTAGCGTCCGATGGGACCCAGTACTTC.

This chain joins TRBV19 and TRBJ1-5; the D gene is possibly TRBD1 (6 bases). V was shortened by 9 bases and J by 0 bases, with 12 bases between the two germline ends. The CDR3 is made up of 14 amino acids. The germline CDR1 and CDR2 sequences are LNHDA and SQIVND (reference sequence). CDR3 sequence reads: CASVRTVSNQPQHF. For the CDR3, the DNA is TGTGCCAGCGTCCGGACAGTTAGCAATCAGCCCCAGCATTTT.

The DNA of the CDR3 is TGTGCCTGGAGCGACAGGGGGCGCTTAACCGGGGAGCTGTTTTTT. Translating gives CAWSDRGRLTGELFF. The V call is TRBV30, the J call TRBJ2-2; 10 bases fit TRBD1. The germline CDR1 and CDR2 sequences are GTSNPN and SVGIG (reference sequence). The CDR3 spans 15 residues. V lost 3 bases and J lost 5; bases outside the gene matches: 6.

The chain uses TRBV29-1 and TRBJ2-5, with D possibly called TRBD1 or TRBD2 (6 bases each). V gave up 4 bases and J gave up 5 bases, with 17 bases separating them. The CDR3 runs 14 residues. Germline lookup yields CDR1 SQVTM and CDR2 ANQGSEA. CDR3 bases: TGCAGCGTTGTCTTCTCCACAGGGAGGGAGACCCAGTACTTC. Translated: CSVVFSTGRETQYF.

This clone was picked up a small number of times. This chain connects TRBV7-2 to TRBJ1-6, with D possibly TRBD1 on 6 matching bases. CDR1 is SGHTA, CDR2 FQGNSA, per germline. Trimming shortened V by 2 bases and J by 14 bases, and 13 bases separated the two germline ends. This CDR3 comprises 13 residues. This CDR3 is CASSLFGGGTLHF. The CDR3 DNA is TGTGCCAGCAGCTTATTTGGGGGCGGTACCCTCCACTTT.

This clone is categorized as medium-sized (0.01 to 0.1%). The V and J genes are TRBV5-4 and TRBJ1-4, with 11 nucleotides matching TRBD1. Germline V gives CDR1 SGHNT, CDR2 YYREEE (reference sequence). The CDR3 has 13 residues. V gave up 8 bases and J gave up 8 bases; unmatched junction bases: 5. The CDR3 region is CASMGQGDEKLFF. DNA for the CDR3: TGTGCCAGTATGGGACAGGGGGACGAAAAACTGTTTTTT.

The chain joins TRBV15 to TRBJ1-4; 7 bases are a match to TRBD1. V lost 3 bases and J lost 2; bases outside the gene matches: 9. The V gene's germline CDR1 is LNHNV and CDR2 YYDKDF (reference sequence). The CDR3 totals 17 residues. In DNA, the CDR3 is TGTGCCACCAGCAGCCCCCAGGGGGGGTCGACTAATGAAAAACTGTTTTTT. It specifies CATSSPQGGSTNEKLFF.